This T cell receptor (beta chain) was recovered during a study of CD8 T cells in Susac syndrome. Whole-study context: Patients with Susac syndrome were therapy-naive, taking corticosteroids, with some also receiving intravenous immunoglobulin, or taking intravenous immunoglobulin alone at the time their blood was drawn.

General study points: Total CD8+ and CD8+ TEMRA repertoires contained fewer than 20 and five Susac-specific public clones, respectively. Among people with Susac, CD8+ clonal expansion was greatest in TEMRA cells and active patients.

On this clonotype itself: Its target is unknown.

Random-hexamer reverse transcription was applied to about 0.45 to 1 ug RNA. A single record per CDR3 protein comes from TCRdb applying MiXCR to the immunoSEQ multiplex PCR reads. The profile covers 65,000 to 85,000 distinct CDR3 sequences, with 90% to 95% appearing a single time and 0.45% taken by the ten largest. Negative magnetic isolation gave CD8+ and CD4+ cells; FACS enriched CD8+ TEMRA. Between the trimmed V and J ends, which lost 4 bases and 0 bases, there was a span of 10 bases. The length of the CDR3 is 15 residues. CDR1 is MNHEY, CDR2 SMNVEV, per germline (reference sequence). The material sequenced was CD8+ T cells from PBMCs. The clonotype was recovered from a human donor with Susac syndrome. This sequence joins TRBV27 and TRBJ2-1; D unresolved. The CDR3 spells CASSSRSGSYNEQFF. The DNA of the CDR3 is TGTGCCAGCAGTTCCCGGTCGGGCTCCTACAATGAGCAGTTCTTC.